Sequencing of this T cell receptor beta chain was carried out in a study of somatic mutations in cytotoxic T cells in rheumatoid arthritis. Whole-study results and caveats: Per patient, the largest CD8+ clone was found to exceed 20% of CD8+ cells in about an eighth of the roughly 65 cases.

Repertoires were generated with immunoSEQ multiplex PCR, while TCRdb's copy carries only in-frame clones and drops some. The sample contains 15,000 to 20,000 clones, approximately 74% of which appear only once. Of the blood donors acting as healthy controls, 45% to 55% were female, and their median age was approximately 50 years (range about 21-80). This CDR3 has 13 residues. The V gene's germline CDR1 is SGHTA and CDR2 FQGNSA. The ends were cut back, 1 base at V and 6 bases at J, with 6 bases in the middle. Worth noting for this clone: Its antigen is unknown.

Sample: CD8+ T cells sorted from blood. The source is a man between 60 and 75 years old in good health. The chain links TRBV7-2 to TRBJ2-2; D unclear. The DNA of the CDR3 is TGTGCCAGCAGCTTAGGTGGAGCCGGGGAGCTGTTTTTT. Residues: CASSLGGAGELFF.